This T cell receptor (beta chain) emerged from a study of shared T cell receptors in the human thymus. The protocol was immunoSEQ multiplex PCR, while the TCRdb copy is restricted to in-frame clones and leaves out a portion. The data show approximately 730,000 clones, approximately 83% seen once. The CDR3 length is 15 residues. Germline V CDR1 and CDR2: GTSNPN, SVGIG (reference sequence). V was clipped by 4 bases and J by 1 base, with 15 bases between them. These data were likewise used in another study, on human thymus T cells. That work adds: Resections that were taken during corrective heart surgery supplied the thymus tissue. Thymic and blood repertoires appeared to show biased V and J gene usage. Related research reported highly overlapping thymic repertoires among unrelated individuals.

The sequenced sample was thymocytes. The source is a girl under three years old with a congenital heart defect. This sequence joins TRBV30 and TRBJ2-3, with D perhaps matching TRBD2 (7 bases). The DNA of the CDR3 is TGTGCCTGGATGAGGGGGGGCGCTGGCACAGATACGCAGTATTTT. Translating it yields CAWMRGGAGTDTQYF.